This TCR beta chain appears in the sequencing data of a study of T cell responses to AZD1222 COVID-19 vaccine. For the study at large: Second doses at about 4 or about 12 weeks were pooled. Regarding the study as a whole: Only a handful of individuals given AZD1222 were seropositive at baseline.

Data came from immunoSEQ multiplex PCR; TCRdb stores just in-frame clones and leaves some out. This sample has more than 150,000 clones, with about 92% found just once. About this clone: The target antigen is unknown.

This specimen consisted of peripheral blood, obtained on day 0 of AZD1222 vaccination. The TCR was taken from an adult in good health.

In DNA, the CDR3 is TGTGCCAGCAGCTTAGGGGTTCAGGGGTCGGGCACTGAAGCTTTCTTT. It specifies CASSLGVQGSGTEAFF. The chain joins TRBV7-6 to TRBJ1-1, with a tentative D call TRBD1 (6 bases). Trimming pared 1 base from V and 4 bases from J, leaving 16 bases between. The CDR3 loop spans 16 amino acids. Per germline, CDR1 SGHVS and CDR2 FNYEAQ. The full variable domain, its missing parts supplied by reference TRBV7-6 and TRBJ1-1, is GAGVSQSPRYKVTKRGQDVALRCDPISGHVSLYWYRQALGQGPEFLTYFNYEAQQDKSGLPNDRFSAERPEGSISTLTIQRTEQRDSAMYRCASSLGVQGSGTEAFFGQGTRLTVV.